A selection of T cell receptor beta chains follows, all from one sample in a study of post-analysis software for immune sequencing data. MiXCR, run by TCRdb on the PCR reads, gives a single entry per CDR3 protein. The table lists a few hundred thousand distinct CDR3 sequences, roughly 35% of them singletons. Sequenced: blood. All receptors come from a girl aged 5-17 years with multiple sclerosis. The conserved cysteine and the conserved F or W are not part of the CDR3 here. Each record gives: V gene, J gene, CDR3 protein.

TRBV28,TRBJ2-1,ASSGLSDRQIYNEQF
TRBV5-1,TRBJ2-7,ASSFGSPGTGSYEQY
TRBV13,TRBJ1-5,ASSLGRIHSNQPQH
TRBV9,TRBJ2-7,ASSVWTSGGPQY
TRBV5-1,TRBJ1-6,ASSTQRNSPLH
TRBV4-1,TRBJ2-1,ASSQGLRAGKYNEQF
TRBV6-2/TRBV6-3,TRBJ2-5,ASSYGGLADNQETQY
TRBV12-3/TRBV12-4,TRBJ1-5,ASSIFRQGDQPQH
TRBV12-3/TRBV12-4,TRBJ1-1,ASSQQNSNTEAF
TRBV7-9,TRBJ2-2,ASSPRDSNTGELF
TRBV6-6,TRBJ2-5,ASSMTGTPPETQY
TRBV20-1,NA,SAREGSAANNEQY
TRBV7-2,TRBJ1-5,ASSLDSPKPQH
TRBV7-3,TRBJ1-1,ASSSMTGGDTEAF
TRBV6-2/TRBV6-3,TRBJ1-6,ASSPRDHYNSPLH
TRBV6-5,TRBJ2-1,ASSYGLPYNEQF
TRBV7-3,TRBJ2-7,ASSLRAGTDYEQY
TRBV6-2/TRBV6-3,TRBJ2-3,ASSYESDTQY
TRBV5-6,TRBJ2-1,ASSPWQGGDRGDEQF
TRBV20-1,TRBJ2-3,SASIRGPSDTQY
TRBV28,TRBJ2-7,AGGGNSYEQY
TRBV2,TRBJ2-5,ASSDWDTQY
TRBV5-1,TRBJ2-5,ASSFGLAGSTGETQY
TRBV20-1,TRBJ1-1,SAPDSSIPRGAF
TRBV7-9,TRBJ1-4,ASSLEGRPLNEKRF
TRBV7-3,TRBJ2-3,ASSLNGYTDTQY
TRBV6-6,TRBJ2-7,ASSSTGRRSYEQY
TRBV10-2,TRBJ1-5,ASSDETYSNQPQH
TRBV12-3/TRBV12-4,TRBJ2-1,ASSLQRGGHNEQF
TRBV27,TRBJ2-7,ASRLTGTLYEQY
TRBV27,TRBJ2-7,ASGPGAPKVEQY
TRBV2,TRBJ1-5,ASRGTVWDRGQPQH
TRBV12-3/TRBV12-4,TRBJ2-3,ASSYRGHGDTQY
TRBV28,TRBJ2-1,ASSNHDLRTGGGHEQF
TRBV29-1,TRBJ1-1,SVVWDRGTEAF
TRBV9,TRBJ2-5,ASSVVLRQGCDQETQY
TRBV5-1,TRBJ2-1,ASSLEGQYSYNEQF
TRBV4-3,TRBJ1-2,ASSQGITSGYNYGYT
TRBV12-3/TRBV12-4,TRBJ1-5,ASMGGGRGQPQH
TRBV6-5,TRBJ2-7,ASSSGRLVSYEQY
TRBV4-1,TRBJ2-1,ASSQGRLGSSSYNEQF
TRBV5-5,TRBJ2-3,ASSYEVDTQY
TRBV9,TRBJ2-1,ASSRTRPGRAYNEQF
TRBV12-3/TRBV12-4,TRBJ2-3,ASSSGTTSTDTQY
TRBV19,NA,ASSIGDGAYEQY
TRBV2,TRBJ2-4,ASRPVPGLAWKAKNIQY
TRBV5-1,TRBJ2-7,ASQVKGSYEQY